The 31 T cell receptor beta chains reported below all come from one sample, sequenced in a study of shared clonotypes between healthy human individuals (dated by TCRdb to between 2020 and 2021). The library was produced with the immunoSEQ multiplex PCR assay. TCRdb retrieved this table from immuneACCESS and kept in-frame rearrangements only. Not all clones are present; in checked studies, unresolved V genes account for under half, and no reason is known for the remainder. The sample records about 980,000 clones, less than 85% of which are singletons. The ten largest clones capture approximately 1.5% of the sample. The sequenced sample was memory CD4+ T cells sorted from blood. The sample's cell subset or site label is to be understood as: CD45RA-negative fraction. Receptors originate from a man younger than 35 in good health.

This clone was seen more than once but under ten times. This chain connects TRBV7-9 to TRBJ1-5; no firm D call. The CDR3 is made up of 13 amino acids. Trimming took 5 bases from V and 4 from J, leaving 9 bases between them. The V gene's germline CDR1 is SEHNR and CDR2 FQNEAQ (reference sequence). For the CDR3, the DNA is TGTGCCAGCAGCCAAGAGGAAAATCAGCCCCAGCATTTT. It is translated as CASSQEENQPQHF.

The chain links TRBV6-4 to TRBJ2-4; tentatively, D is TRBD2 (5 bases). The V and J ends lost 4 bases and 3 bases respectively, with 19 bases between them. This CDR3 comprises 17 residues. The germline V gene encodes CDR1 MRHNA and CDR2 SNTAGT. For the CDR3, the DNA is TGTGCCAGCAGTGCGTGGAGCCGGTGGGAGCACAAAAACATTCAGTACTTC. It is translated as CASSAWSRWEHKNIQYF.

This chain uses TRBV5-1 with TRBJ2-1, with 7 positions matching TRBD1. Germline V gives CDR1 SGHRS, CDR2 YFSETQ. The J segment lost 2 bases and the V segment lost 4 bases, leaving 3 bases of the junction unmatched. The CDR3 runs 14 residues. The CDR3 region is CASSNTGAYNEQFF. CDR3 bases: TGCGCCAGCAGCAATACAGGGGCCTACAATGAGCAGTTCTTC.

This clone came up a few times. The V call is TRBV11-2, the J call TRBJ1-1; TRBD1 matches at 7 bases. This CDR3 comprises 15 residues. CDR1 is SGHAT and CDR2 is FQNNGV in the germline V gene. After removal of 3 bases from V and 7 bases from J, the junction contained 11 bases not matched to a gene. CDR3 loop: CASSLGVDRDLEAFF. CDR3 coding DNA: TGTGCCAGCAGCTTGGGGGTAGACAGGGACCTTGAAGCTTTCTTT.

The V call is TRBV6-1, the J call TRBJ1-2; D is uncertain. The CDR3 covers 14 residues. Trimming stripped 3 bases from V and 2 bases from J, with 10 bases between. Germline assignment: CDR1 MNHNS and CDR2 SASEGT. CDR3 nucleotide sequence: TGTGCCAGCAGTGATATTCGGAAAAACTATGGCTACACCTTC. Protein product: CASSDIRKNYGYTF.

V is TRBV6-1 and J is TRBJ2-3; 10 bases align to TRBD2. Per the germline V gene, CDR1 is MNHNS and CDR2 is SASEGT. The V segment lost 2 bases and the J segment 0 bases; nucleotides outside the gene matches: 8. The CDR3 is 18 amino acids. The CDR3 sequence is CASSELGSGGWSTDTQYF. CDR3 in DNA: TGTGCCAGCAGTGAATTGGGTAGCGGGGGGTGGAGCACAGATACGCAGTATTTT.

The V and J genes are TRBV11-2 and TRBJ2-3, with D unresolved. Per germline, CDR1 SGHAT and CDR2 FQNNGV. V dropped 0 bases and J dropped 2 bases, with 6 bases sitting between them. The CDR3 is made up of 14 amino acids. The CDR3 DNA reads as TGTGCCAGCAGCTTAGATCGGCCCACAGATACGCAGTATTTT. Protein sequence: CASSLDRPTDTQYF.

This clone was observed a handful of times. The rearrangement uses TRBV6-6 and TRBJ1-4; D is perhaps TRBD1 (6 bases). Trimming pared 11 bases from V and 4 bases from J, leaving 20 bases between. From germline, CDR1 is MNHNY and CDR2 SVGAGI (reference sequence). This CDR3 has 15 amino acids. The CDR3 region has the DNA TGTGCCGCGCACCCGGGGGGCCGGGGTAATGAAAAACTGTTTTTT. Residues: CAAHPGGRGNEKLFF.

The V and J genes are TRBV30 and TRBJ2-7; the D gene is possibly TRBD1 (5 bases). Trimming stripped 3 bases from V and 4 bases from J, with 19 bases between. Looked up from germline, CDR1 is GTSNPN and CDR2 is SVGIG (reference sequence). The CDR3 is made up of 15 amino acids. DNA for the CDR3: TGTGCCTGGAGCCGCAGGGTGATGGGGTCATACGAGCAGTACTTC. Its translation is CAWSRRVMGSYEQYF. Full variable domain (outside the CDR3, taken from reference TRBV30 and TRBJ2-7): SQTIHQWPATLVQPVGSPLSLECTVEGTSNPNLYWYRQAAGRGLQLLFYSVGIGQISSEVPQNLSASRPQDRQFILSSKKLLLSDSGFYLCAWSRRVMGSYEQYFGPGTRLTVT.

The chain links TRBV5-4 to TRBJ2-7, with 9 positions matching TRBD1. CDR1 and CDR2 (germline): SGHNT, YYREEE (reference sequence). The J segment lost 6 bases and the V segment lost 3 bases, leaving 13 bases of the junction unmatched. The CDR3 extends over 16 amino acids. CDR3 nucleotides: TGTGCCAGCAGCTCCGGGACAGGGAAGAACGGGATCGAGCAGTACTTC. This codes for CASSSGTGKNGIEQYF. Variable domain in full (rest from reference TRBV5-4 and TRBJ2-7): ETGVTQSPTHLIKTRGQQVTLRCSSQSGHNTVSWYQQALGQGPQFIFQYYREEENGRGNFPPRFSGLQFPNYSSELNVNALELDDSALYLCASSSGTGKNGIEQYFGPGTRLTVT.

The chain carries TRBV10-3 and TRBJ2-3, with D possibly called TRBD1 or TRBD2 (6 bases each). Germline values: CDR1 ENHRY, CDR2 SYGVKD. The length of the CDR3 is 12 residues. V was trimmed by 7 bases and J by 4 bases, leaving 9 bases between them. CDR3 DNA sequence: TGTGCCATCAACGGGGGCGCAGATACGCAGTATTTT. It specifies CAINGGADTQYF.

The chain joins TRBV29-1 to TRBJ1-2, with 9 positions matching TRBD1. The CDR3 runs to 13 residues. Per the germline V gene, CDR1 is SQVTM and CDR2 is ANQGSEA. The J segment lost 5 bases and the V segment lost 4 bases, leaving 5 bases of the junction unmatched. CDR3 residues: CSVAPGTGYGYTF. The CDR3 DNA is TGCAGCGTTGCACCCGGGACAGGGTATGGCTACACCTTC.

To note about this clone: This same CDR3 is encoded by further DNA sequences in the sample. The chain recombines TRBV7-9 with TRBJ1-1; no clear D. In germline, CDR1 is SEHNR, CDR2 FQNEAQ (reference sequence). V lost 1 base, J lost 2 bases, and 8 bases lay in between. The CDR3 contains 14 residues. The CDR3 protein is CASSLEGSNTEAFF. The CDR3 DNA reads as TGTGCCAGCAGCTTAGAGGGCAGTAACACTGAAGCTTTCTTT.

The chain carries TRBV19 and TRBJ1-2; 10 bases line up with TRBD1. Trimming removed 5 bases from V and 4 bases from J; junction bases left unmatched: 7. CDR1 is LNHDA, CDR2 SQIVND, per germline (reference sequence). The CDR3 length is 15 residues. The CDR3 sequence: CASSHGTGEGYGYTF. In nucleotides, the CDR3 is TGTGCCAGTAGTCATGGGACAGGGGAAGGCTATGGCTACACCTTC.

This chain uses TRBV6-5 with TRBJ1-2; D perhaps matches TRBD1 (5 bases). The CDR3 has 11 amino acids. Between the trimmed V and J ends, which lost 6 bases and 4 bases, there was a span of 6 bases. CDR1 and CDR2 from the germline V gene are MNHEY and SVGAGI. CDR3 nucleotide sequence: TGTGCCAGCAGCGACAGCTATGGCTACACCTTC. As protein: CASSDSYGYTF.

This chain connects TRBV25-1 to TRBJ2-2; D gene uncertain. Looked up from germline, CDR1 is MGHDK and CDR2 is SYGVNS. With 7 bases removed from V and 1 base from J, the gap between germline ends came to 7 bases. The CDR3 spans 13 residues. CDR3 sequence (DNA): TGTGCCAGCACCACACGGAACACCGGGGAGCTGTTTTTT. It specifies CASTTRNTGELFF.

This clone occurred once. The chain uses TRBV6-5 and TRBJ1-2; 7 bases map to TRBD1. With V trimmed by 7 bases and J by 6 bases, 5 bases remained unmatched. The V gene's germline CDR1 is MNHEY and CDR2 SVGAGI. The CDR3 covers 12 residues. In DNA, the CDR3 is TGTGCCAGCAACGACAGGGTAGATGGCTACACCTTC. This encodes CASNDRVDGYTF.

As DNA, the CDR3 is TGTGCCAGCAGCTTAAGGGACTGGTACAATGAGCAGTTCTTC. Residues: CASSLRDWYNEQFF. The V gene is TRBV7-2, the J gene TRBJ2-1, with D possibly matching TRBD2 (6 bases). V was shortened by 2 bases and J by 4 bases, with 9 bases between the two germline ends. The CDR3 covers 14 residues. Per germline, CDR1 SGHTA and CDR2 FQGNSA.

The genes are TRBV6-5 and TRBJ1-1, with TRBD1 matching over 7 bases. Germline-derived CDR1 and CDR2 are MNHEY and SVGAGI. Unmatched junction bases numbered 5, after V lost 5 bases and J lost 11 bases. The CDR3 length is 11 residues. CDR3 sequence (DNA): TGTGCCAGCAGTAGTACAGGGGACGCTTTCTTT. Residues: CASSSTGDAFF.

The chain uses TRBV19 and TRBJ2-4; 7 positions agree with TRBD2. CDR3 length: 14 residues. V was pared by 5 bases and J by 1 base, with 2 bases of the junction left unmatched. Germline-derived CDR1 and CDR2 are LNHDA and SQIVND (reference sequence). CDR3 amino acids: CASSAGVAKNIQYF. The CDR3 bases are TGTGCCAGTAGTGCGGGGGTGGCCAAAAACATTCAGTACTTC.

The V and J genes are TRBV5-1 and TRBJ1-1; maybe TRBD1 (5 bases). The CDR3 is 14 amino acids. The germline gives CDR1 SGHRS, CDR2 YFSETQ. V shed 5 bases and J shed 3 bases, with 14 bases lying between them. The CDR3 DNA reads TGCGCCAGCAGGTCGGGGACGGCCCACACTGAAGCTTTCTTT. The encoded protein is CASRSGTAHTEAFF.

The chain combines TRBV5-1 with TRBJ2-7, with 12 bases aligning to TRBD1. Germline assignment: CDR1 SGHRS and CDR2 YFSETQ. The J segment lost 6 bases and the V segment lost 1 base, leaving 5 bases of the junction unmatched. The CDR3 spans 15 residues. The CDR3 is CASSLTRDRGREQYF. In nucleotides, the CDR3 is TGCGCCAGCAGCTTGACCCGGGACAGGGGGCGCGAGCAGTACTTC.

The chain joins TRBV27 to TRBJ2-7; D is uncertain. V shed 3 bases and J shed 6 bases, with 12 bases lying between them. The CDR3 totals 13 residues. The V gene's germline CDR1 is MNHEY and CDR2 SMNVEV (reference sequence). The CDR3 here is CASSFREGPEQYF. The CDR3, as DNA: TGTGCCAGCAGTTTTCGAGAAGGCCCCGAGCAGTACTTC.

The gene calls are TRBV2 and TRBJ1-2, with 7 bases lining up with TRBD1. The CDR3 spans 16 residues. After removal of 8 bases from V and 2 bases from J, the junction contained 14 bases not matched to a gene. Looked up from germline, CDR1 is SNHLY and CDR2 is FYNNEI. CDR3: CASRSTGTVDNYGYTF. CDR3 sequence (DNA): TGTGCCAGCCGCTCGACCGGGACAGTCGACAACTATGGCTACACCTTC.

Worth noting for this clone: An end of the junction differs from the germline gene, which may be a read error. The chain joins TRBV5-6 to TRBJ2-7, with D unresolved. From germline, CDR1 is SGHDT and CDR2 YYEEEE. The CDR3 has 13 residues. In DNA, the CDR3 is TGTGCCAGCAGCTCCGGACGCTCCGACGAGCAGTACTTC. This encodes CASSSGRSDEQYF.

The gene calls are TRBV5-1 and TRBJ1-2; D call uncertain. V was trimmed by 0 bases and J by 4 bases, leaving 25 bases between them. This CDR3 is 19 amino acids long. Germline V gene data show CDR1 as SGHRS and CDR2 as YFSETQ. CDR3 amino acids: CASSLEGGMTIYVSYGYTF. CDR3 in DNA: TGCGCCAGCAGCTTGGAGGGAGGAATGACCATTTACGTTAGCTATGGCTACACCTTC. Full variable domain (outside the CDR3, taken from reference TRBV5-1 and TRBJ1-2): KAGVTQTPRYLIKTRGQQVTLSCSPISGHRSVSWYQQTPGQGLQFLFEYFSETQRNKGNFPGRFSGRQFSNSRSEMNVSTLELGDSALYLCASSLEGGMTIYVSYGYTFGSGTRLTVV.

As regards this clone: The same CDR3 can be traced to other DNA sequences in this sample. This chain links TRBV18 with TRBJ2-2, with D uncertain. V lost 6 bases, J lost 4 bases, and 6 bases lay in between. CDR3 length equals 12 residues. CDR1 is KGHSH and CDR2 is LQKENI in the germline V gene. CDR3 in DNA: TGTGCCAGCTCCCCAGCCACCGGGGAGCTGTTTTTT. Translated: CASSPATGELFF.

The chain has TRBV7-7 and TRBJ2-6; weak D call: TRBD2 (6 bases). This CDR3 contains 14 residues. Germline CDR1 SSHAT, CDR2 FNYEAQ (reference sequence). The CDR3 spells CASGYSSGANVLTF. CDR3 nucleotide sequence: TGTGCTAGCGGTTACAGCTCTGGGGCCAACGTCCTGACTTTC. Full variable domain (remainder filled in from reference TRBV7-7 and TRBJ2-6): GAGVSQSPRYKVTKRGQDVTLRCDPISSHATLYWYQQALGQGPEFLTYFNYEAQPDKSGLPSDRFSAERPEGSISTLTIQRTEQRDSAMYRCASGYSSGANVLTFGAGSRLTVL.

The gene calls are TRBV7-9 and TRBJ2-3; possibly TRBD2 for D (6 bases). Between the trimmed V and J ends, which lost 5 bases and 4 bases, there was a span of 19 bases. This CDR3 contains 16 residues. CDR1 SEHNR and CDR2 FQNEAQ come from the germline V gene (reference sequence). CDR3 in amino acids: CASSIRRVGTADTQYF. The CDR3 DNA reads TGTGCCAGCAGCATTAGGAGGGTGGGAACGGCAGATACGCAGTATTTT.

The CDR3 nucleotides read TGTGCCTGGAGTGTACTTGACAGGGCCGACGGGGAGCTGTTTTTT. Its protein product is CAWSVLDRADGELFF. V usage is TRBV30 and J usage is TRBJ2-2, with 7 nucleotides matching TRBD1. In germline, CDR1 is GTSNPN, CDR2 SVGIG (reference sequence). V trimming: 0 bases; J trimming: 7 bases; junction bases outside the gene matches: 8. The CDR3 is made up of 15 amino acids.

The V call is TRBV6-1, the J call TRBJ2-7; D unclear. The germline CDR1 and CDR2 sequences are MNHNS and SASEGT. The CDR3 is 13 residues long. V was cut by 8 bases and J by 2 bases, with 13 bases left in between. The DNA of the CDR3 is TGTGCCAGCGGGCGGACGGCCCCCTACGAGCAGTACTTC. This gives the protein CASGRTAPYEQYF.